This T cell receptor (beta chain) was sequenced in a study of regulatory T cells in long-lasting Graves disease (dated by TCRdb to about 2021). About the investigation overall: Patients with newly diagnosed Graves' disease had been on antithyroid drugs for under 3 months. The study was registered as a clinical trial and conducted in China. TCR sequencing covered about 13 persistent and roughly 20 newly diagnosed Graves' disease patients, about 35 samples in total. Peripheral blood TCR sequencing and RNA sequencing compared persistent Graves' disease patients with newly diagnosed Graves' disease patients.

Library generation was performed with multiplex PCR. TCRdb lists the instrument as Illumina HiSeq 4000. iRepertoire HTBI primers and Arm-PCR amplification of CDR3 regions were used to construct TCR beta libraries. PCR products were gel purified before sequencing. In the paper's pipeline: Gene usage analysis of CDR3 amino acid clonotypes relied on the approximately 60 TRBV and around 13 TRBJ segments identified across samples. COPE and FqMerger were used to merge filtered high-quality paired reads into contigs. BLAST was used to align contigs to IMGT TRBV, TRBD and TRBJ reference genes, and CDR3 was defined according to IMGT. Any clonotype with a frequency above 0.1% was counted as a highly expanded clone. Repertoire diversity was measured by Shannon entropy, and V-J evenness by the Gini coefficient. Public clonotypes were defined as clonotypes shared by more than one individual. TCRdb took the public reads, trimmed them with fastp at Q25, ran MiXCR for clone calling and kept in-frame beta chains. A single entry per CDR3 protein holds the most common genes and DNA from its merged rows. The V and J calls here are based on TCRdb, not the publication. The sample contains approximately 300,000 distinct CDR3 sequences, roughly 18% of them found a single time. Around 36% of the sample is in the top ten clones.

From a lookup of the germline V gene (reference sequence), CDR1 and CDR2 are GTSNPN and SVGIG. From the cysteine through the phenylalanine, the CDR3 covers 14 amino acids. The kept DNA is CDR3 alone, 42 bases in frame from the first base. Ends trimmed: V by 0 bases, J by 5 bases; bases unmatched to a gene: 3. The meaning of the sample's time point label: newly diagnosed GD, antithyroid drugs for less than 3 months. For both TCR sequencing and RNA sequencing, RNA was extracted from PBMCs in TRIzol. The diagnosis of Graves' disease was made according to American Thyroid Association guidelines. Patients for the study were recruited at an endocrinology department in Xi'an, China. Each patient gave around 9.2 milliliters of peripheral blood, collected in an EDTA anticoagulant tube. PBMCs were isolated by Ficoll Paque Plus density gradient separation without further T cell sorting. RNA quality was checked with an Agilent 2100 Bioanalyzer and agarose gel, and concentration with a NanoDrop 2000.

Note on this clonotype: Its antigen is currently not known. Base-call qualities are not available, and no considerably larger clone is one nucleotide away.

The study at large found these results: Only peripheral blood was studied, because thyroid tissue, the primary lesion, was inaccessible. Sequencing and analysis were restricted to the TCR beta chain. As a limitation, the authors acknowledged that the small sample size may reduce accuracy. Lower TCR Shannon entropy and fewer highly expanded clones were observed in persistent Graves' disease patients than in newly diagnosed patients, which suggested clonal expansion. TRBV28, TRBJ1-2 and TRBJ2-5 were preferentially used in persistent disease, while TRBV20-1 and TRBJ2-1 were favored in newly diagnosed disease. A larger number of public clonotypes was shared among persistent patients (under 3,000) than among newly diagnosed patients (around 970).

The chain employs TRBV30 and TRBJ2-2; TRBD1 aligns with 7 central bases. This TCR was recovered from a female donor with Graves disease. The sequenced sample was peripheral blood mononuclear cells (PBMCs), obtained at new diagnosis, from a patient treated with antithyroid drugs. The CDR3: CAWSVLRGTGELFF. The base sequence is TGTGCCTGGAGTGTACTCAGGGGGACCGGGGAGCTGTTTTTT.